A single T cell receptor beta chain is shown here with its context. The target of this receptor is not known. No clone much larger than this one lies a single base away; base qualities are absent. Library preparation employed the immunoSEQ multiplex PCR assay. The immuneACCESS repertoire file appears here via TCRdb, limited to in-frame rearrangements. These files lack a portion of the clones; in checked studies, under half of the deficit traces to unresolved V genes, and the cause of the others is not known. The sample data list fewer than 85,000 clones, and 90% to 95% of these were observed just once. Roughly 2.5% of the sample rests with the top ten. These data belong to a study of T cell changes during pregnancy in multiple sclerosis (dated by TCRdb to between 2018 and 2020). A note on the overall study: The study looked at changes in the T cell repertoire across pregnancy in women with multiple sclerosis.

V drops 5 bases and J drops 6 bases, leaving 16 bases in between. For CDR1 and CDR2, the germline V gene lists SGHNT and YENEEA. The CDR3 has 14 amino acids, counting the end cysteine and phenylalanine. Only the CDR3 DNA is retained, 42 bases long and in frame from the first base. The source of this sequence is a female donor with multiple sclerosis, enrolled in a pregnancy study. Material: peripheral blood, obtained in the second trimester of pregnancy. The chain was built from TRBV11-3 and TRBJ1-1; D gene: possibly TRBD1, on 5 matching bases. The CDR3 protein is CASSTNGGGSEAFF. The DNA sequence is TGTGCCAGCAGCACTAACGGGGGGGGGTCTGAAGCTTTCTTT. Outside the CDR3, residues come from the reference TRBV11-3 and TRBJ1-1 proteins, so the full variable domain is: EAGVVQSPRYKIIEKKQPVAFWCNPISGHNTLYWYLQNLGQGPELLIRYENEEAVDDSQLPKDRFSAERLKGVDSTLKIQPAELGDSAVYLCASSTNGGGSEAFFGQGTRLTVV.